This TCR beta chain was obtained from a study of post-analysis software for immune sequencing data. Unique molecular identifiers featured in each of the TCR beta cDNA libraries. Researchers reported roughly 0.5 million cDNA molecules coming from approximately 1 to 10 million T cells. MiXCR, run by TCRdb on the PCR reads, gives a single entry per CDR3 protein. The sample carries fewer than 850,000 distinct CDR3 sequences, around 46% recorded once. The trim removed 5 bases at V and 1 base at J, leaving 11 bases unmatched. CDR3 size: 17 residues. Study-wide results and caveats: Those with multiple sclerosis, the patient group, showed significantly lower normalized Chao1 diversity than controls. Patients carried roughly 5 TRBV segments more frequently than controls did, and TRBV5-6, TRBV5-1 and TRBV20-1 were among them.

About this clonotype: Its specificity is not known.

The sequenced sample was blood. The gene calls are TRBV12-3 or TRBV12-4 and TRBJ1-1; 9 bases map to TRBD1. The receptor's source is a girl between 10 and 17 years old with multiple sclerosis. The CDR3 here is CASSQHGTGRRNTEAFF. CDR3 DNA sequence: TGTGCCAGCAGTCAACACGGGACAGGGAGACGGAACACTGAAGCTTTCTTT.